This T cell receptor (beta chain) was profiled in a study of cytomegalovirus exposure and HLA in healthy donors. The CDR3 runs to 19 residues. The trim removed 3 bases at V and 1 base at J, leaving 17 bases unmatched. Germline V gene sequence: CDR1 SGDLS, CDR2 YYNGEE. Primers included in the PCR were 60 Vbeta and 13 Jbeta primers. The method was immunoSEQ multiplex PCR; TCRdb's version includes in-frame clones alone and lacks a portion of them. The data contain 65,000 to 85,000 clones, around 76% of them singletons. The TCR comes from a male donor in good health and CMV-seropositive. The sequenced material came from PBMCs. V gene TRBV9 combines with J gene TRBJ2-3; TRBD1 matches 7 bases. CDR3 protein: CASSGRGLRVFGGTDTQYF. The CDR3 DNA reads as TGTGCCAGCAGCGGAAGGGGGCTACGGGTGTTCGGGGGCACAGATACGCAGTATTTT. The variable domain in full, completed from reference TRBV9 and TRBJ2-3, reads DSGVTQTPKHLITATGQRVTLRCSPRSGDLSVYWYQQSLDQGLQFLIQYYNGEERAKGNILERFSAQQFPDLHSELNLSSLELGDSALYFCASSGRGLRVFGGTDTQYFGPGTRLTVL.